A single TCR beta chain is shown here with its context. Its antigen is unidentified. The data are from a study of CD8 T cell repertoires and HIV-1 epitope variants. As for the study in general: Each of Twenty-five Gag and Nef epitope peptides stimulated a separate culture.

Trimming removed 1 base at V and 5 bases at J, with 5 bases between. The CDR3 contains 13 residues. CDR1 is MNHEY and CDR2 is SVGAGI in the germline V gene. TCRdb's table, derived via immunoSEQ multiplex PCR, lists solely in-frame clones and lacks some. Among 6,000 to 8,000 clones listed, roughly 65% were seen once. The sample was cultured CD8+ T cells derived from PBMCs. The V call is TRBV6-5, the J call TRBJ2-2; no definite D call. The receptor comes from a male donor with HIV. In DNA, the CDR3 is TGTGCCAGCAGTTACTACAGTACCGGGGAGCTGTTTTTT. Encoded protein: CASSYYSTGELFF.